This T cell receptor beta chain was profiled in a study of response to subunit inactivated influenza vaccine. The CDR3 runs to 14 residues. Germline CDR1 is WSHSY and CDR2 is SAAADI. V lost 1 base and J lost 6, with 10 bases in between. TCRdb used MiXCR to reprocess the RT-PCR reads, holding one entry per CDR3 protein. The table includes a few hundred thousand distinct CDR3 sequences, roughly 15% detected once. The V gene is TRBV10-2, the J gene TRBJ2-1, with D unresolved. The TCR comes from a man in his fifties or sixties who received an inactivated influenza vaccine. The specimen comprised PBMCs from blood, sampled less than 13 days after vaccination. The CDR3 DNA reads TGCGCCAGCAGTGAGTTAGGTAGGGCCAATGAGCAGTTCTTC. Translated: CASSELGRANEQFF.